Listed below are T cell receptor beta chains from one sample, sequenced in a study of shared clonotypes between healthy human individuals. Sequenced by immunoSEQ multiplex PCR; TCRdb stores in-frame clones only, minus some. The table records about 330,000 clones, around 86% of them present only once. The sample consisted of memory CD8+ T cells sorted from blood. These receptors were taken from a man aged 18 to 29 in good health. Both conserved end residues are part of each CDR3. D genes are given only for firm matches. Clone size is stated in some rows and not others, as once, few, many or a class when expanded.

V	D	size	length	J	CDR3	DNA
TRBV4-1	-	-	17	TRBJ2-2	CASSSGPTSIYAGELFF	TGCGCCAGCAGCTCTGGACCAACTAGCATCTACGCCGGGGAGCTGTTTTTT
TRBV9	TRBD1	-	15	TRBJ1-1	CASSPRDRADTEAFF	TGTGCCAGCAGCCCTCGGGACAGGGCTGACACTGAAGCTTTCTTT
TRBV11-2	-	-	16	TRBJ2-5	CASSLAAGPYQETQYF	TGTGCCAGCAGCTTAGCCGCAGGACCCTACCAAGAGACCCAGTACTTC
TRBV6-5	-	-	13	TRBJ1-1	CASSYVGGTEAFF	TGTGCCAGCAGTTACGTTGGGGGCACTGAAGCTTTCTTT
TRBV2	-	-	12	TRBJ2-7	CASSGSSYEQYF	TGTGCCAGCAGCGGCAGCTCCTACGAGCAGTACTTC
TRBV30	-	-	14	TRBJ1-5	CAWSGDGRDQPQHF	TGTGCCTGGAGTGGAGATGGGAGGGATCAGCCCCAGCATTTT
TRBV2	TRBD1	-	16	TRBJ1-6	CASRFLRGQGDSPLHF	TGTGCCAGCAGATTCCTGAGGGGACAGGGCGATTCACCCCTCCACTTT
TRBV6-7	-	-	17	TRBJ2-3	CASSYFQLVPGTDTQYF	TGTGCCAGCAGTTACTTCCAACTAGTACCAGGCACAGATACGCAGTATTTT
TRBV4-2	TRBD2	-	15	TRBJ2-7	CASSPVQRGPYEQYF	TGTGCCAGCAGCCCAGTCCAGCGGGGTCCCTACGAGCAGTACTTC
TRBV4-3	TRBD1	-	14	TRBJ1-2	CASSQAGQGNGYTF	TGCGCCAGCAGCCAAGCGGGACAGGGAAATGGCTACACCTTC
TRBV7-9	-	-	14	TRBJ2-7	CASSRSDGPYEQYF	TGTGCCAGCAGCCGTTCGGACGGACCGTACGAGCAGTACTTC
TRBV7-2	TRBD2	-	16	TRBJ2-3	CASSLGTSVGTDTQYF	TGTGCCAGCAGCTTAGGGACTAGCGTTGGCACAGATACGCAGTATTTT
TRBV2	-	-	13	TRBJ1-1	CASTLGGSTEAFF	TGTGCCAGCACCTTGGGTGGTAGCACTGAAGCTTTCTTT
TRBV4-3	TRBD2	-	18	TRBJ2-2	CASSRQTPGLQNTGELFF	TGCGCCAGCAGCCGGCAGACTCCGGGACTACAAAACACCGGGGAGCTGTTTTTT
TRBV4-3	-	-	15	TRBJ2-1	CASSQVDSSYNEQFF	TGCGCCAGCAGCCAAGTCGACAGTTCCTACAATGAGCAGTTCTTC
TRBV6-6	-	-	14	TRBJ1-1	CASSYSDGGGEAFF	TGTGCCAGCAGTTACTCGGATGGGGGAGGTGAAGCTTTCTTT
TRBV11-2	-	once	15	TRBJ2-5	CASSLGWSVQETQYF	TGTGCCAGCAGCTTAGGTTGGAGCGTTCAAGAGACCCAGTACTTC
TRBV11-2	-	-	13	TRBJ1-2	CASSLAAGDGYTF	TGTGCCAGCAGCTTAGCTGCGGGGGATGGCTACACCTTC
TRBV11-1	-	-	13	TRBJ2-7	CASSLGPAYEQYF	TGTGCCAGCAGCCTGGGACCAGCCTACGAGCAGTACTTC
TRBV6-4	-	-	16	TRBJ1-1	CASSETWRFTNTEAFF	TGTGCCAGCAGTGAAACCTGGCGATTTACGAACACTGAAGCTTTCTTT
TRBV9	TRBD2	-	16	TRBJ2-5	CASSALSGGALETQYF	TGTGCCAGCAGCGCCCTCAGCGGGGGGGCTTTGGAGACCCAGTACTTC
TRBV7-6	-	-	14	TRBJ2-7	CASSPEGPSYEQYF	TGTGCCAGCAGCCCGGAGGGCCCCTCCTACGAGCAGTACTTC
TRBV5-1	TRBD2	-	14	TRBJ2-7	CASSFGGGTYEQYF	TGCGCCAGCAGCTTCGGCGGGGGTACCTACGAGCAGTACTTC